Listed below are T cell receptor beta chains from one sample, sequenced in a study of blood T cell repertoires in COVID-19. Repertoires were generated with immunoSEQ multiplex PCR, while TCRdb's copy carries only in-frame clones and drops some. The table records under 170,000 clones, approximately 88% of them present only once. Specimen: peripheral blood. The receptors shown here come from a man between 70 and 80 years old with acute or convalescent COVID-19. Each CDR3 is given with its conserved first and last residue. A D gene is named only where the DNA matches it firmly.

len	v_gene	d_gene	j_gene	CDR3aa
15	TRBV28	TRBD1	TRBJ2-7	CASSAYSQGRYEQYF
16	TRBV6-5	TRBD2	TRBJ2-7	CASSYASSGRGYEQYF
14	TRBV4-1	.	TRBJ2-3	CASSQGMDSDTQYF
15	TRBV5-1	.	TRBJ2-7	CASSLGGTAPYEQYF
15	TRBV27	TRBD2	TRBJ2-7	CASSLRGTTGYEQYF
13	TRBV7-9	.	TRBJ1-2	CASSSGRDYGYTF
17	TRBV7-2	TRBD1	TRBJ1-5	CASSPGQGGGSNQPQHF
15	TRBV27	.	TRBJ1-5	CASSLVPGGNQPQHF
13	TRBV11-2	TRBD2	TRBJ2-7	CASSLGLVGEQYF
16	TRBV6-5	.	TRBJ1-2	CASSYSGVAFVDGYTF
14	TRBV30	.	TRBJ1-5	CAWSVERGNQPQHF
15	TRBV24-1	TRBD2	TRBJ2-2	CATGGGRANTGELFF
12	TRBV15	.	TRBJ1-4	CATSRGREKLFF
13	TRBV6-5	.	TRBJ1-6	CASSSGLPSPLHF
13	TRBV5-4	.	TRBJ1-2	CASSLETGYGYTF
16	TRBV5-4	TRBD1	TRBJ2-5	CASTPEPGGTRETQYF
16	TRBV9	TRBD2	TRBJ2-2	CASSATLAGTTGELFF
14	TRBV6-4	.	TRBJ2-3	CASNGTPYTDTQYF
14	TRBV5-1	.	TRBJ1-1	CASSSAQGQDEAFF
15	TRBV19	.	TRBJ2-1	CASTTPSTGLNEQFF
16	TRBV3-1/TRBV3-2	.	TRBJ2-2	CASSPKLLGAAGELFF
15	TRBV19	TRBD1	TRBJ1-5	CASSIGNAGGQPQHF
16	TRBV5-1	TRBD1	TRBJ1-1	CASSLGTGALLTEAFF
17	TRBV27	TRBD1	TRBJ2-7	CASSFTGTDVPTYEQYF
14	TRBV5-4	TRBD1	TRBJ1-2	CASSPGGLNYGYTF
17	TRBV18	.	TRBJ2-2	CASSPRDRELLAGELFF
13	TRBV7-2	.	TRBJ2-6	CASKPAGANVLTF
15	TRBV5-3	.	TRBJ1-5	CARTWGGPSNQPQHF
14	TRBV5-1	.	TRBJ2-1	CASSLARGGNEQFF
12	TRBV28	.	TRBJ2-7	CASSLGRGEQYF
15	TRBV5-4	TRBD1	TRBJ1-3	CASSFPGGSGNTIYF
15	TRBV9	.	TRBJ1-5	CASSEDNYSNQPQHF
16	TRBV5-3	TRBD2	TRBJ2-7	CARSSGAAGGVNEQYF
13	TRBV28	TRBD1	TRBJ1-2	CASSSSGGAEYTF
14	TRBV6-6	.	TRBJ1-1	CASSYIGEDTEAFF
15	TRBV18	TRBD2	TRBJ2-1	CASSPVTSGNNEQFF
15	TRBV28	.	TRBJ2-3	CASTVGPGGTDTQYF
13	TRBV12-3/TRBV12-4	.	TRBJ1-5	CASSLDQNQPQHF
14	TRBV5-1	TRBD1	TRBJ1-4	CASSPDRGHEKLFF
16	TRBV5-1	TRBD1	TRBJ2-1	CASETDRGLSHNEQFF
15	TRBV9	TRBD1	TRBJ2-7	CASSVGQGGTYEQYF
13	TRBV12-3/TRBV12-4	.	TRBJ2-7	CASSRFRGYEQYF
14	TRBV9	.	TRBJ1-6	CASSETLSGSPLHF
14	TRBV6-4	TRBD2	TRBJ2-7	CASSRLAGGREQYF
12	TRBV20-1	.	TRBJ1-2	CSASSDSYGYTF
16	TRBV5-1	.	TRBJ2-2	CASSFMQGRSTGELFF
13	TRBV19	.	TRBJ2-7	CASSLRLSYEQYF
15	TRBV6-6	.	TRBJ2-1	CASSSSGPSYNEQFF
14	TRBV7-9	.	TRBJ2-1	CASSDRWSTDEQFF
14	TRBV6-5	.	TRBJ1-1	CASSPISRNTEAFF
14	TRBV18	.	TRBJ1-3	CASSPPPGGNTIYF
16	TRBV7-2	.	TRBJ2-3	CASRPNRGRRTDTQYF
15	TRBV2	.	TRBJ1-3	CASSDRLTSGNTIYF
16	TRBV10-3	TRBD1	TRBJ1-2	CAISDQRQGADNGYTF
14	TRBV6-5	.	TRBJ2-7	CASSYSGRGHEQYF